These T cell receptor beta chains were read from a single sample in a study of OX40 agonist ivuxolimab in advanced cancers. Sequencing used immunoSEQ multiplex PCR; TCRdb keeps in-frame clones, though not all of them. The table lists around 39,000 clones, roughly three quarters of them singletons. This material consisted of CD4+ or CD8+ T cells sorted from blood, taken in a trial of the OX40 agonist ivuxolimab. These receptors all stem from an adult with an advanced solid tumor such as melanoma, head and neck, liver or kidney cancer. Each CDR3 is given with its conserved first and last residue. The D gene is left open where the match is weak.

.	TRBV7-9	TRBJ1-1	CASSSLGHGEAFF
.	TRBV4-3	TRBJ1-5	CASSQDLIRVAGGFNQPQHF
TRBD1	TRBV2	TRBJ2-7	CASSRTTGDNPYEQYF
.	TRBV19	TRBJ2-1	CASRTRDLSNEQFF
.	TRBV18	TRBJ1-2	CASSTRDTHYGYTF
.	TRBV11-2	TRBJ2-3	CASSLGGISTDTQYF
TRBD2	TRBV29-1	TRBJ2-7	CSVSPSGRPGEQYF
.	TRBV29-1	TRBJ2-4	CSVEDPLAQNIQYF
.	TRBV2	TRBJ1-5	CASSLQTTVDQPQHF
TRBD2	TRBV4-1	TRBJ2-7	CASSQGLAGGYEQYF
TRBD2	TRBV25-1	TRBJ2-3	CASRPAGPTDTQYF
.	TRBV5-5	TRBJ2-1	CASSLAMGEDEQFF
.	TRBV10-2	TRBJ1-2	CASSEYQGRGYTF
.	TRBV7-3	TRBJ1-2	CASSLRAGDGYTF
TRBD2	TRBV2	TRBJ2-5	CASSVEGMGGIQYF
TRBD2	TRBV28	TRBJ2-7	CASSFGGRATYF
TRBD2	TRBV5-1	TRBJ2-3	CASSFQGAGVGDTQYF
.	TRBV5-4	TRBJ2-7	CASSRTGWVEQYF
TRBD1	TRBV6-5	TRBJ2-4	CASSRTGGGQNIQYF
.	TRBV5-4	TRBJ2-7	CASSPTPGEGAYEQYF
TRBD1	TRBV19	TRBJ2-6	CASGRDRALTGANVLTF
TRBD1	TRBV2	TRBJ2-7	CASGRDRGSDEQYF
.	TRBV29-1	TRBJ1-1	CSAASGRDAEAFF
.	TRBV19	TRBJ2-1	CASSMRIGGGYNEQFF